A selection of T cell receptor beta chains follows, all from one sample in a study of blood T cell repertoires in COVID-19. Assay: immunoSEQ multiplex PCR; the TCRdb copy retains only in-frame clones and omits some. The profile shows around 200,000 clones, about 85% of them singletons. Material: PBMCs or T cells enriched from blood (not recorded which). Every receptor here comes from a man between 35 and 55 years old who had recovered from COVID-19. CDR3s leave out the opening cysteine and the closing phenylalanine or tryptophan.

v_gene	j_gene	CDR3aa
TRBV29-1	TRBJ2-7	SVELASGSNYEQY
TRBV11-2	TRBJ1-5	ASSLEGSGYAQPQH
TRBV27	TRBJ1-1	ASRSTGRTEAF
TRBV24-1	TRBJ2-3	ATSDLGAHTDTQY
TRBV3-1/TRBV3-2	TRBJ2-3	ASSQGSGSGDTQY
TRBV5-1	TRBJ2-3	ASSPGQGLISDTQY
TRBV3-1/TRBV3-2	TRBJ1-6	ASSQGQGGSYNSPLH
TRBV24-1	TRBJ2-3	ATSVGATDTQY
TRBV11-2	TRBJ2-2	ASSLPRDTGELF
TRBV29-1	TRBJ1-2	SAGQGAEGYT
TRBV15	TRBJ2-3	ATSRDQGAADTQY
TRBV2	TRBJ2-7	ASRAFGGRALEQY
TRBV3-1/TRBV3-2	TRBJ2-4	ASSHRTSGRAFDIQY
TRBV7-8	TRBJ2-7	ASSPLVSSYEQY
TRBV19	TRBJ1-1	ASSTIDRDNTEAF
TRBV19	TRBJ2-7	ASSMSGSNEQY
TRBV13	TRBJ1-6	ASSLRGYSPLH
TRBV7-9	TRBJ1-3	ASSSGAEGNTIY
TRBV13	TRBJ1-3	ASSSGQGAAAGNTIY
TRBV7-9	TRBJ2-7	ASSTNRDPNYEQY
TRBV2	TRBJ2-7	ASSLSRAYEQY
TRBV19	TRBJ2-7	ASSTGGSSYEQY
TRBV5-8	TRBJ2-5	ASSLRGLTETQY
TRBV30	TRBJ1-2	ASQPGQGGYSRGYT
TRBV20-1	TRBJ2-5	SALEETQY
TRBV6-5	TRBJ2-1	ASSYPVAGRGNEQF
TRBV27	TRBJ2-2	ASRGARGRAGYTGELF
TRBV14	TRBJ2-5	ASSQEAPSQY
TRBV5-1	TRBJ2-7	ASSEGLAGDRPEQY
TRBV4-1	TRBJ2-7	ASSHPTGEGEQY
TRBV7-9	TRBJ2-4	ASSTGLKNIQY
TRBV24-1	TRBJ2-7	ATSDGITYEQY
TRBV19	TRBJ2-1	ASMTLAGGNEQF
TRBV5-1	TRBJ2-1	ASSWDNRNNEQF
TRBV5-1	TRBJ1-5	ASSLVGGQPQH
TRBV3-1/TRBV3-2	TRBJ2-7	ASSQAGSSYEQY
TRBV30	TRBJ2-1	AWSVRLAAHNEQF
TRBV7-8	TRBJ2-7	ASSLRSYEQY
TRBV27	TRBJ1-2	ASSPGQFNYGYT
TRBV2	TRBJ2-3	ASSQSLTGGGKDTQY
TRBV25-1	TRBJ1-2	ASLEGTDGYT
TRBV11-2	TRBJ2-3	ASSQTGVMDTQY
TRBV7-9	TRBJ2-5	ASSSSRGGLGETQY
TRBV7-2	TRBJ1-5	ASATGSPNQPQH
TRBV11-3	TRBJ2-1	ASSLGPGADEQF
TRBV18	TRBJ2-2	ASSPPMTGVNTGELF
TRBV20-1	TRBJ2-1	SASSPRSGLAFEQF
TRBV5-1	TRBJ1-1	ASSGRAGVENTEAF
TRBV19	TRBJ1-2	ASSITQGAHGYT
TRBV18	TRBJ1-2	ASSPGMQSGYT
TRBV4-3	TRBJ2-7	ASSQWTGNSYEQY
TRBV19	TRBJ1-5	ASRTVYSNQPQH
TRBV6-5	TRBJ1-5	ASSYRGINQPQH
TRBV7-8	TRBJ1-1	ASSLGWTGDNTEAF
TRBV9	TRBJ2-1	ASSPSGSSHNEQF
TRBV28	TRBJ2-5	ASSFPGAQETQY
TRBV29-1	TRBJ1-1	SVGEQGSLRTEAF
TRBV18	TRBJ2-7	ASSPRTAYEQY
TRBV3-1/TRBV3-2	TRBJ1-1	ASSRGGQGTEAF
TRBV12-5	TRBJ2-5	ASASSGGRGETQY